The 23 T cell receptor beta chains reported below all come from one sample, sequenced in a study of shared clonotypes between healthy human individuals. Profiled with immunoSEQ multiplex PCR; TCRdb holds only in-frame clones, not every one. Here the sample spans about 470,000 clones, 70% to 80% being singletons. The sample comprised PBMCs. Receptors originate from a woman between 40 and 50 years old in good health. Some clones in this sample may be carry-over from other donors' samples.

The rearrangement uses TRBV9 and TRBJ1-1; no firm D call. The CDR3 covers 13 residues. Trimming took 4 bases from V and 14 from J, leaving 21 bases between them. From germline, CDR1 is SGDLS and CDR2 YYNGEE. CDR3 sequence (DNA): TGTGCCAGCAGCCCCCGGGAGGTCCCGGTTTTATTCTTT. Translation gives CASSPREVPVLFF.

The chain employs TRBV29-1 and TRBJ2-3, with 7 bases fitting TRBD2. Germline-derived CDR1 and CDR2 are SQVTM and ANQGSEA. The CDR3 runs 13 residues. The V segment lost 5 bases and the J segment 0 bases; nucleotides outside the gene matches: 2. The CDR3 sequence is CSVLAESTDTQYF. CDR3 coding DNA: TGCAGCGTTCTAGCGGAAAGCACAGATACGCAGTATTTT.

J is TRBJ2-7 and V is TRBV4-1; D assignment may be TRBD1 or TRBD2 (5 bases each). Germline lookup yields CDR1 MGHRA and CDR2 YSYEKL. Deletions cut 3 bases from V and 6 bases from J, with 15 bases between. The CDR3 runs 14 residues. In DNA, the CDR3 is TGCGCCAGCAGCCAGGACACACTTGGGGGCGAGCAGTACTTC. This translates into CASSQDTLGGEQYF.

Only one count was recorded for this clone. This chain connects TRBV6-1 to TRBJ2-7, with D maybe TRBD1 (5 bases). CDR3 length equals 14 residues. Between the trimmed V and J ends, which lost 3 bases and 2 bases, there was a span of 11 bases. Germline CDR1 MNHNS, CDR2 SASEGT. CDR3 DNA: TGTGCCAGCAGTGACCTCAAGGGGCCCTACGAGCAGTACTTC. Protein sequence: CASSDLKGPYEQYF.

The chain employs TRBV11-2 and TRBJ1-4, with no clear D. Trimming removed 0 bases at V and 15 bases at J, with 14 bases between. Germline-derived CDR1 and CDR2 are SGHAT and FQNNGV. The CDR3 runs 13 residues. The CDR3: CASSLDLVGVVFF. The CDR3 DNA sequence: TGTGCCAGCAGCTTAGACCTGGTCGGGGTGGTGTTTTTT.

For this clone: In the same sample, other DNA sequences code for this CDR3. The chain carries TRBV30 and TRBJ2-7; D not resolved. V was clipped by 4 bases and J by 3 bases, with 7 bases between them. This CDR3 has 11 residues. CDR1 is GTSNPN, CDR2 SVGIG, per germline (reference sequence). The CDR3 loop reads CAWNSGYEQYF. In nucleotides, the CDR3 is TGTGCCTGGAACTCAGGCTACGAGCAGTACTTC.

The V gene is TRBV27, the J gene TRBJ2-5; D unresolved. From germline, CDR1 is MNHEY and CDR2 SMNVEV (reference sequence). This CDR3 contains 10 residues. V lost 3 bases and J 12 bases, leaving 8 bases between the germline ends. The CDR3 reads CASSFFLKYF. Written as DNA, the CDR3 is TGTGCCAGCAGTTTCTTTCTCAAGTACTTC.

The chain uses TRBV5-6 and TRBJ2-1, with D hard to call. Germline CDR1 and CDR2: SGHDT and YYEEEE. V lost 6 bases to trimming and J lost 0 bases, with 10 bases between them. The CDR3 length is 14 residues. CDR3 amino acids: CASNTIVSYNEQFF. The CDR3 DNA reads TGTGCCAGCAACACCATAGTCTCCTACAATGAGCAGTTCTTC.

This clone was seen more than once but under ten times. The rearrangement joins TRBV4-2 to TRBJ1-5, with D possibly matching TRBD1 (6 bases). V was trimmed by 0 bases and J by 6 bases, leaving 15 bases between them. CDR3 length: 16 amino acids. Germline lookup yields CDR1 LGHNA and CDR2 YNFKEQ. In DNA, the CDR3 is TGTGCCAGCAGCCAAGAGGTGGGGGCAGGGCTTCAGCCCCAGCATTTT. This sequence encodes CASSQEVGAGLQPQHF.

The rearrangement joins TRBV2 to TRBJ1-1; the D is unclear. V dropped 0 bases and J dropped 4 bases, with 9 bases sitting between them. Per germline, CDR1 SNHLY and CDR2 FYNNEI. The CDR3 sequence is 14 residues long. The CDR3 reads CASSEAPAVTEAFF. The DNA for the CDR3 is TGTGCCAGCAGTGAAGCGCCGGCAGTCACTGAAGCTTTCTTT.

This chain connects TRBV7-2 to TRBJ1-5, with D unresolved. Germline V gives CDR1 SGHTA, CDR2 FQGNSA. This CDR3 has 15 residues. V lost 1 base to trimming and J lost 5 bases, with 12 bases between them. The CDR3 loop is CASSLEVSPYQPQHF. CDR3 DNA sequence: TGTGCCAGCAGCTTAGAGGTGTCACCCTATCAGCCCCAGCATTTT.

The V gene is TRBV28, the J gene TRBJ2-5, with 12 bases identical to TRBD1. CDR3 length: 15 residues. Germline V gene lookup returns CDR1 MDHEN and CDR2 SYDVKM. J was trimmed by 5 bases and V by 5 bases; bases with no gene match: 6. This chain's CDR3 is CASSQGGTGGETQYF. The CDR3, as DNA: TGTGCCAGCAGTCAAGGGGGGACAGGGGGCGAGACCCAGTACTTC.

This clone has just a few counts. V and J are TRBV7-9 and TRBJ1-5; D is ambiguous. CDR1 is SEHNR and CDR2 is FQNEAQ in the germline V gene (reference sequence). This CDR3 contains 16 residues. V was cut by 1 base and J by 2 bases, with 12 bases left in between. The CDR3 sequence: CASSLDGSRGNQPQHF. The CDR3 DNA is TGTGCCAGCAGCTTAGACGGGTCTCGGGGCAATCAGCCCCAGCATTTT.

This rearrangement joins TRBV7-3 to TRBJ2-1, with 11 nucleotides matching TRBD2. This CDR3 spans 15 amino acids. Germline V gene data show CDR1 as SGHTA and CDR2 as FQGTGA. The V gene end was trimmed by 5 bases and the J gene end by 7 bases; junction bases not matched to a gene: 7. CDR3 DNA sequence: TGTGCCAGCAGCCGACTAGCGGGATGGAAGAATGAGCAGTTCTTC. This codes for CASSRLAGWKNEQFF. Full variable domain (missing parts from reference TRBV7-3 and TRBJ2-1): GAGVSQTPSNKVTEKGKYVELRCDPISGHTALYWYRQSLGQGPEFLIYFQGTGAADDSGLPNDRFFAVRPEGSVSTLKIQRTERGDSAVYLCASSRLAGWKNEQFFGPGTRLTVL.

The genes are TRBV4-1 and TRBJ2-2, with a possible D match to TRBD1 (6 bases). The germline V gene has CDR1 MGHRA and CDR2 YSYEKL. Trimming left V 0 bases short and J 3 bases short, with 8 bases between. The length of the CDR3 is 15 residues. The CDR3: CASSQDPGDTGELFF. The CDR3 bases are TGCGCCAGCAGCCAAGATCCAGGGGACACCGGGGAGCTGTTTTTT.

Only a few counts were recorded for this clone. The chain is built from TRBV29-1 and TRBJ2-3; D is unclear. The germline V and J ends were trimmed by 6 bases and 2 bases, with 12 bases remaining between them. Germline lookup yields CDR1 SQVTM and CDR2 ANQGSEA. The CDR3 consists of 13 residues. CDR3: CSVPPALTDTQYF. The DNA for the CDR3 is TGCAGCGTCCCCCCGGCCCTCACAGATACGCAGTATTTT.

The V call is TRBV18, the J call TRBJ2-5; TRBD1 is a possible D gene (6 bases). Deletions cut 0 bases from V and 9 bases from J, with 23 bases between. Per the germline V gene, CDR1 is KGHSH and CDR2 is LQKENI. CDR3 length equals 17 residues. CDR3 DNA: TGTGCCAGCTCACCACCAGGAAATCCACAGGGATCTGGGGCCCAGTACTTC. It codes for CASSPPGNPQGSGAQYF.

The chain links TRBV5-6 to TRBJ1-2; D might be TRBD1 (6 bases). V dropped 1 base and J dropped 4 bases, with 17 bases sitting between them. Germline V gene sequence: CDR1 SGHDT, CDR2 YYEEEE. The CDR3 spans 16 residues. The CDR3 DNA is TGTGCCAGCAGCTTGTGGGCAGGGGCCAGGACCTATGGCTACACCTTC. Amino acids: CASSLWAGARTYGYTF.

The chain is built from TRBV29-1 and TRBJ1-2; TRBD1 might be the D (5 bases). The germline V gene encodes CDR1 SQVTM and CDR2 ANQGSEA. CDR3 size: 15 residues. V shed 6 bases and J shed 4 bases, with 21 bases lying between them. The CDR3 coding sequence is TGCAGCGTCACAGTGGACAATAGGGCGGCCTATGGCTACACCTTC. Protein sequence: CSVTVDNRAAYGYTF. Using reference TRBV29-1 and TRBJ1-2 for the parts outside the CDR3, the full variable domain is SAVISQKPSRDICQRGTSLTIQCQVDSQVTMMFWYRQQPGQSLTLIATANQGSEATYESGFVIDKFPISRPNLTFSTLTVSNMSPEDSSIYLCSVTVDNRAAYGYTFGSGTRLTVV.

In this sample, this clone turned up once. This rearrangement joins TRBV5-1 to TRBJ2-5, with 13 nucleotides matching TRBD2. The CDR3 totals 16 residues. J was trimmed by 2 bases and V by 0 bases; bases with no gene match: 1. Germline loops: CDR1 SGHRS, CDR2 YFSETQ. Here the CDR3 DNA reads TGCGCCAGCAGCTTGGCACTAGCGGGAGGGCAAGAGACCCAGTACTTC. Translation gives CASSLALAGGQETQYF. The full variable domain, with the rest looked up from reference TRBV5-1 and TRBJ2-5, is KAGVTQTPRYLIKTRGQQVTLSCSPISGHRSVSWYQQTPGQGLQFLFEYFSETQRNKGNFPGRFSGRQFSNSRSEMNVSTLELGDSALYLCASSLALAGGQETQYFGPGTRLLVL.

This clone was detected once. This chain connects TRBV28 to TRBJ1-5; TRBD1 matches at 7 bases. The V gene end was trimmed by 6 bases and the J gene end by 4 bases; junction bases not matched to a gene: 9. This CDR3 contains 15 residues. Germline V gene data show CDR1 as MDHEN and CDR2 as SYDVKM. The DNA for the CDR3 is TGTGCCAGCAGCCAGACACAGGGGCCTAATCAGCCCCAGCATTTT. It encodes CASSQTQGPNQPQHF.

A remark on this clone: This specimen includes other DNA sequences encoding the same CDR3. V is TRBV9 and J is TRBJ2-3; D is undetermined. The CDR3 is 13 amino acids. In germline, CDR1 is SGDLS, CDR2 YYNGEE. The V end was cut by 0 bases, the J end by 1 base, with 3 bases between. The CDR3 DNA reads as TGTGCCAGCAGCGTAGTGGGCACAGATACGCAGTATTTT. Translation gives CASSVVGTDTQYF.

The J gene is TRBJ2-5, the V gene TRBV5-6; the D is unclear. Germline values: CDR1 SGHDT, CDR2 YYEEEE. V was pared by 4 bases and J by 4 bases, with 11 bases between. CDR3 length: 13 residues. The CDR3 DNA reads TGTGCCAGCAGCCCATGGGGTGGAGAGACCCAGTACTTC. This sequence encodes CASSPWGGETQYF. Filled out from reference TRBV5-6 and TRBJ2-5, the complete variable domain reads DAGVTQSPTHLIKTRGQQVTLRCSPKSGHDTVSWYQQALGQGPQFIFQYYEEEERQRGNFPDRFSGHQFPNYSSELNVNALLLGDSALYLCASSPWGGETQYFGPGTRLLVL.